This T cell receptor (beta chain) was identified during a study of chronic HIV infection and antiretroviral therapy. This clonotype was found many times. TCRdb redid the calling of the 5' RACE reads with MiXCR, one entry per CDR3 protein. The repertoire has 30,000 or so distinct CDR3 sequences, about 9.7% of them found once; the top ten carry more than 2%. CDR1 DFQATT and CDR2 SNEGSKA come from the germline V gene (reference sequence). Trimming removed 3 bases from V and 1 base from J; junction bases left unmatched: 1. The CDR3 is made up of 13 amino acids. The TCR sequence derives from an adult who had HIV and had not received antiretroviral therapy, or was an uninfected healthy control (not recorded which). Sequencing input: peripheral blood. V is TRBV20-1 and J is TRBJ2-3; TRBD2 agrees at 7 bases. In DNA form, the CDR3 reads TGCAGTGCTAGCGGACTAGGCACAGATACGCAGTATTTT. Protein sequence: CSASGLGTDTQYF.